The 17 T cell receptor beta chains reported below all come from one sample, sequenced in a study of blood T cell repertoires in COVID-19. Assay used: immunoSEQ multiplex PCR; TCRdb lists only in-frame clones, some missing. Counted here are some 130,000 clones, about 78% occurring once; the ten biggest clones make up 9.5% to 13%. Sequences were obtained from peripheral blood. The receptors derive from a man between 60 and 70 years old who had recovered from COVID-19.

The rearrangement uses TRBV9 and TRBJ2-3; 7 positions agree with TRBD2. After removal of 0 bases from V and 0 bases from J, the junction contained 7 bases not matched to a gene. Germline V gene sequence: CDR1 SGDLS, CDR2 YYNGEE. This CDR3 contains 17 residues. The CDR3 bases are TGTGCCAGCAGCGTAGGCTCTAGCGGCCTTAGCACAGATACGCAGTATTTT. Its translation is CASSVGSSGLSTDTQYF.

CDR3 protein: CASSFRQVLYNEQFF. The CDR3 DNA reads TGTGCCAGCAGCTTCCGCCAGGTTCTCTACAATGAGCAGTTCTTC. The chain joins TRBV7-2 to TRBJ2-1; D is ambiguous. Trimming removed 3 bases from V and 3 bases from J, with 12 bases in between. Germline V gene sequence: CDR1 SGHTA, CDR2 FQGNSA. CDR3 length equals 15 residues.

The rearrangement joins TRBV4-2 to TRBJ1-4; D is possibly TRBD1 (5 bases). Germline V gene data show CDR1 as LGHNA and CDR2 as YNFKEQ. V was trimmed by 5 bases and J by 4 bases, leaving 8 bases between them. The CDR3 runs to 13 residues. The CDR3 spells CASSSTVNEKLFF. The CDR3 nucleotides read TGTGCCAGCAGCTCGACAGTTAATGAAAAACTGTTTTTT.

The rearrangement links TRBV25-1 to TRBJ1-1; no clear D gene. Between the trimmed V and J ends, which lost 6 bases and 5 bases, there was a span of 7 bases. Germline V gene lookup returns CDR1 MGHDK and CDR2 SYGVNS. There are 11 residues in the CDR3. The CDR3 sequence is CASRGGTEAFF. CDR3 in DNA: TGTGCCAGCAGGGGAGGGACTGAAGCTTTCTTT. Looking up the rest from reference TRBV25-1 and TRBJ1-1 gives the full variable domain: EADIYQTPRYLVIGTGKKITLECSQTMGHDKMYWYQQDPGMELHLIHYSYGVNSTEKGDLSSESTVSRIRTEHFPLTLESARPSHTSQYLCASRGGTEAFFGQGTRLTVV.

The chain recombines TRBV19 with TRBJ1-2; the D is unclear. The germline V gene has CDR1 LNHDA and CDR2 SQIVND (reference sequence). The CDR3 length is 13 residues. Trimming removed 0 bases from V and 5 bases from J, with 7 bases in between. The CDR3 spells CASSIDESYGYTF. The DNA for the CDR3 is TGTGCCAGTAGTATAGACGAGAGTTATGGCTACACCTTC.

The CDR3: CASRTDRGSGNTIYF. DNA for the CDR3: TGTGCCAGCAGAACCGACAGGGGTAGTGGAAACACCATATATTTT. V usage is TRBV6-6 and J usage is TRBJ1-3; 8 nucleotides match TRBD1. Germline CDR1 and CDR2: MNHNY and SVGAGI (reference sequence). CDR3 length equals 15 residues. J was trimmed by 3 bases and V by 6 bases; bases with no gene match: 7.

The V and J genes are TRBV10-3 and TRBJ1-3; the match to TRBD1 covers 8 bases. J lost 0 bases, V lost 10 bases, and 5 bases had no gene match. The CDR3 runs 14 residues. CDR1 is ENHRY, CDR2 SYGVKD, per germline. In DNA, the CDR3 is TGTGCCACCCGACAGGGGCTCTCTGGAAACACCATATATTTT. This codes for CATRQGLSGNTIYF.

The rearrangement joins TRBV2 to TRBJ2-1, with 10 bases fitting TRBD2. Germline lookup yields CDR1 SNHLY and CDR2 FYNNEI. The CDR3 is 15 amino acids. V was pared by 5 bases and J by 8 bases, with 9 bases of the junction left unmatched. CDR3 residues: CASSLSGRAFYEQFF. The DNA of the CDR3 is TGTGCCAGCAGTCTAAGCGGGAGGGCCTTCTATGAGCAGTTCTTC.

This clone is a singleton in its sample. The chain recombines TRBV10-3 with TRBJ2-3; possibly TRBD2 for D (5 bases). Trimming removed 4 bases from V and 1 base from J, with 12 bases in between. The CDR3 totals 15 residues. Germline CDR1 and CDR2: ENHRY and SYGVKD. The CDR3 nucleotides read TGTGCCATCAGTGCCCACGGGAAAGGCACAGATACGCAGTATTTT. It specifies CAISAHGKGTDTQYF.

The J gene is TRBJ1-1, the V gene TRBV5-4; D not resolved. CDR1 SGHNT and CDR2 YYREEE come from the germline V gene (reference sequence). The CDR3 contains 17 residues. V dropped 4 bases and J dropped 0 bases, with 19 bases sitting between them. The chain's CDR3 is CASSAEIMGSMNTEAFF. CDR3 nucleotides: TGTGCCAGCAGCGCGGAAATCATGGGGAGCATGAACACTGAAGCTTTCTTT.

The DNA of the CDR3 is TGTGCCAGCAGCTTAGCCCCGGGAAACACCATATATTTT. Its protein is CASSLAPGNTIYF. The chain couples TRBV7-2 to TRBJ1-3; the D is unclear. Germline V gene sequence: CDR1 SGHTA, CDR2 FQGNSA. V gave up 0 bases and J gave up 4 bases, with 4 bases separating them. The CDR3 runs 13 residues.

The rearrangement links TRBV12-3 or TRBV12-4 to TRBJ2-2; tentative D call: TRBD2 (5 bases). The V end lost 3 bases, the J end lost 8 bases, and 10 bases lay between the germline ends. The CDR3 totals 13 residues. CDR3 in amino acids: CASSFTRAGELFF. The CDR3 DNA reads TGTGCCAGCAGTTTTACTAGAGCGGGGGAGCTGTTTTTT.

This clone was seen more than once but under ten times. The chain joins TRBV9 to TRBJ2-2; perhaps TRBD2 as D (6 bases). The length of the CDR3 is 14 residues. From germline, CDR1 is SGDLS and CDR2 YYNGEE. V was trimmed by 6 bases and J by 3 bases, leaving 12 bases between them. The CDR3 bases are TGTGCCAGCACGCCGGGAGCATACACCGGGGAGCTGTTTTTT. This translates into CASTPGAYTGELFF.

The chain links TRBV5-8 to TRBJ1-6; tentative D call: TRBD1 (5 bases). This CDR3 has 14 residues. Germline V gene lookup returns CDR1 SGHTS and CDR2 YDEGEE. Trimming stripped 5 bases from V and 11 bases from J, with 17 bases between. CDR3 amino acids: CASSKLVGGTPLHF. The CDR3 DNA sequence: TGTGCCAGCAGTAAGCTCGTGGGGGGGACACCCCTCCACTTT.

This clone was observed a few times. CDR3 sequence reads: CASSSPGVAGREQYF. In nucleotides, the CDR3 is TGTGCCAGCAGTTCGCCCGGGGTAGCGGGACGGGAGCAGTACTTC. The chain is built from TRBV6-1 and TRBJ2-7, with 8 positions matching TRBD2. The CDR3 extends over 15 amino acids. The ends lost 5 bases at V and 7 bases at J; junction bases unmatched: 13. Per germline, CDR1 MNHNS and CDR2 SASEGT.

This chain connects TRBV28 to TRBJ1-1; D is perhaps TRBD1 (6 bases). V dropped 6 bases and J dropped 2 bases, with 10 bases sitting between them. Germline CDR1 is MDHEN and CDR2 is SYDVKM. CDR3 length equals 13 residues. The CDR3, as DNA: TGTGCCAGCAGATCGGGACAAAACACTGAAGCTTTCTTT. This translates into CASRSGQNTEAFF.

Regarding this clone: The DNA is left out, because the CDR3 cannot be placed on it with certainty; the CDR3 is given as TCRdb lists it. The chain couples TRBV21-1 to TRBJ1-5; TRBD1 is the table's D call, not checked against the DNA. TRBV21-1 is a known pseudogene. The CDR3 is 17 amino acids in total, end residues counted. This chain's CDR3 is CASSKVGQGACNQPQHF.